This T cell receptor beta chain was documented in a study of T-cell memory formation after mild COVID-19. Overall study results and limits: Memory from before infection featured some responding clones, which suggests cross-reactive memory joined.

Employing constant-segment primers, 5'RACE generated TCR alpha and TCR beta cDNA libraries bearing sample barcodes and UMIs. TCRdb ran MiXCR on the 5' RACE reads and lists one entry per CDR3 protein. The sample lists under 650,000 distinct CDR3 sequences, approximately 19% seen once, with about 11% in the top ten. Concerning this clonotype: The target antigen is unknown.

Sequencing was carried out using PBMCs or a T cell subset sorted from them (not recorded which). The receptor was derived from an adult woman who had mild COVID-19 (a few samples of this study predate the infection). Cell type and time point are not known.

The CDR3 bases are TGCGCCAGCAGCTTGGGGGATCGGGAGAGAGACACAGATACGCAGTATTTT. This sequence encodes CASSLGDRERDTDTQYF. The chain couples TRBV5-1 to TRBJ2-3; maybe TRBD2 (6 bases). V was clipped by 0 bases and J by 2 bases, with 16 bases between them. CDR1 SGHRS and CDR2 YFSETQ come from the germline V gene. CDR3 length: 17 amino acids. Full variable domain (rest looked up from reference TRBV5-1 and TRBJ2-3): KAGVTQTPRYLIKTRGQQVTLSCSPISGHRSVSWYQQTPGQGLQFLFEYFSETQRNKGNFPGRFSGRQFSNSRSEMNVSTLELGDSALYLCASSLGDRERDTDTQYFGPGTRLTVL.